This T cell receptor (beta chain) was sequenced during a study of T cell changes during pregnancy in multiple sclerosis. Trimming shortened V by 5 bases and J by 5 bases, and 15 bases separated the two germline ends. Germline CDR1 SGHTA, CDR2 FQGNSA. The CDR3 sequence is 14 residues long. The table came from immunoSEQ multiplex PCR; TCRdb's copy has only in-frame clones and leaves some out. The sample shows tens of thousands of clones, more than 85% of them seen only once. This rearrangement joins TRBV7-2 to TRBJ1-1; D possibly corresponds to TRBD1 (6 bases). This sequence was found in a female donor in good health, enrolled as a control in a pregnancy study. Sequencing was performed on peripheral blood, taken in the first trimester of pregnancy. Here the CDR3 DNA reads TGTGCCAGCAGCCTGCTGACAGGCGGGACTGAAGCTTTCTTT. It specifies CASSLLTGGTEAFF.